These T cell receptor beta chains were read from a single sample in a study of T cells in Graves' hyperthyroidism and ophthalmopathy. A single record per CDR3 protein comes from TCRdb applying MiXCR to the multiplex PCR reads. The sample shows roughly 800,000 distinct CDR3 sequences, about 38% of them seen only once. The sequencing input was blood. All receptors come from a young man with Graves' hyperthyroidism. The CDR3 runs from the conserved cysteine through the conserved F or W.

>11|TRBV20-1
CSASSGGELFF
>12|TRBV12-3/TRBV12-4
CASSFNGETQYF
>14|TRBV10-1
CASTLGRNQETQYF
>16|TRBV7-3
CASSLSRTGASYEQYF
>12|TRBV7-9
CASSFGADTQYF
>15|TRBV4-1
CASSQGSGLGYEQYF
>13|TRBV7-9
CASRGLALETQYF
>15|TRBV15
CATSMSGTGTYEQYF
>14|TRBV7-9
CASSSTRGGDEQYF
>12|TRBV6-1
CASTGYRFEAFF
>16|TRBV6-4
CASSDSSRELSEKLFF
>13|TRBV9
CASSSQGAGEAFF
>14|TRBV7-2
CASSPPGLHYEQYF
>12|TRBV12-3/TRBV12-4
CASSASQREEYF
>16|TRBV15
CATKRGIPWRDYEQYF
>14|TRBV5-1
CASSAPEGLTEAFF
>11|TRBV29-1
CSVGGLGIQYF
>14|TRBV10-3
CAISERAGGSPLHF
>14|TRBV12-3/TRBV12-4
CASSLGRSAEKLFF
>13|TRBV20-1
CSARDMKDTEAFF
>16|TRBV6-5
CASSDPGTGPNYGYTF
>9|TRBV20-1
CSASLRGNF
>12|TRBV29-1
CSVERGGNTIYF
>14|TRBV7-9
CASSLAGVAREQYF
>12|TRBV5-6
CASRLGASPLHF
>14|TRBV7-2
CASSMSGQGSGYTF